The sequence of this T cell receptor beta chain was determined in a study of low-dose radiotherapy and immunotherapy resistance in tumors. Patients deemed eligible presented with advanced solid tumors lacking tumor-infiltrating lymphocytes. This clonotype was seen only a few times. Germline V gene data show CDR1 as LNHDA and CDR2 as SQIVND (reference sequence). V lost 2 bases, J lost 7 bases, and 9 bases lay in between. The CDR3 length is 14 residues. First-strand cDNA relied on TRAV- and TRBV-specific primers spanning alpha and beta chains. TCRs underwent roughly 20 PCR cycles of amplification with a constant-region primer and V-primer adapter. From the reads, TCRdb called clonotypes with MiXCR, one entry per CDR3 protein. This sample carries over 14,000 distinct CDR3 sequences, about half of them seen once, and the ten largest clones take roughly 4%.

The receptor comes from a human donor with advanced metastatic prostate, ovarian, gallbladder or colorectal cancer (not recorded which). This table probably holds off-target reads from a library built for another chain. The chain carries TRBV19 and TRBJ1-6; D gene ambiguous. In nucleotides, the CDR3 is TGTGCCAGTAGTATACGAGATCAGAATTCACCCCTCCACTTT. Its translation is CASSIRDQNSPLHF.